The following is a T cell receptor beta chain sequence with its context. Its recognized antigen is unknown. One base away there is no much larger clone; base qualities are not given. The source of the sample is a study of T cells in localized non-small cell lung cancer (dated by TCRdb to 2020 to 2022). In the study overall: T cell repertoires of a few hundred early-stage NSCLC patients were analyzed, with tumors being compared against uninvolved tumor-adjacent lungs. The cohort was made up of a few hundred treatment-naive NSCLC patients whose localized lung tumors had been resected. The mean age of the NSCLC patients was roughly 70 years, with approximately 130 men and nearly 110 women. On the study overall, not on this receptor specifically: Because multi-region tumor sequencing was not performed, intratumor heterogeneity could not be ruled out. Because the study design was exploratory, TCR variables were selected using unadjusted p-values without false-discovery rate correction. Of the top 100 tumor clones, a median of around 57 were detected in paired uninvolved adjacent lung; 28 were also among that lung's top 100. Higher T cell density in blood was associated with longer overall survival, whereas higher clonality in adjacent lung was associated with shorter survival. Uninvolved tumor-adjacent lung showed the highest T cell clonality, higher than tumor, which suggests more focused antigenic responses in the uninvolved tumor-adjacent lung.

At diagnosis, tumor, uninvolved tumor-adjacent lung and peripheral blood were collected and then preserved as a mix of FFPE and fresh-frozen material. For TCR repertoire profiling, blood samples were analyzed in the form of peripheral blood mononuclear cells. The CDR1 and CDR2 encoded by the germline V gene are SGHAT and FQNNGV. The junction shows trimming of 4 bases on V and 2 bases on J, plus 8 bases between the germline ends. Its CDR3 holds 14 amino acids, cysteine through phenylalanine. Kept here is only the CDR3 DNA, which spans 42 bases and is read in frame from base 1. The immunoSEQ Assay was used to sequence TCR beta CDR3 regions from DNA. In the paper's pipeline: To compute T cell density, TCR beta template counts were normalized to usable DNA, which was estimated by amplifying housekeeping genes. Richness was estimated using the preseqR package, with extrapolation to 400,000 templates for PBMC samples and to 120,000 templates for tissue samples. Clonality was defined as one minus Pielou's evenness. Tissue-enriched TCRs were identified by differential abundance testing using productive amino-acid clonotypes, minimum total count 5 and alpha 0.1. The Jaccard Index and the Morisita Overlap Index were used to measure how much the repertoires overlapped between compartments. GLIPH grouped TCR beta CDR3s together with public tetramer-defined viral CDR3s, and a viral motif had to include at least three viral sequences and also show V-gene enrichment. TCRdb retrieved this table from immuneACCESS and kept in-frame rearrangements only. Not all clones are present; in checked studies, unresolved V genes account for under half, and no reason is known for the remainder. The V and J calls and the clone size are those of that table, but D and trimming were determined from the DNA. This sample has tens of thousands of clones in its table, and 90% to 95% of those were observed once. Just under 20% of the sample lies in the top ten.

Here the chain combines TRBV11-2 and TRBJ2-2; TRBD2 could be the D gene, as 6 bases match. Sequences were derived from peripheral blood, sampled before any cancer treatment. The receptor was derived from a man between 40 and 70 years old with stage I lung adenocarcinoma. At the DNA level, the sequence is TGTGCCAGCAGCTCTAGCGCTAACACCGGGGAGCTGTTTTTT. It translates as CASSSSANTGELFF.